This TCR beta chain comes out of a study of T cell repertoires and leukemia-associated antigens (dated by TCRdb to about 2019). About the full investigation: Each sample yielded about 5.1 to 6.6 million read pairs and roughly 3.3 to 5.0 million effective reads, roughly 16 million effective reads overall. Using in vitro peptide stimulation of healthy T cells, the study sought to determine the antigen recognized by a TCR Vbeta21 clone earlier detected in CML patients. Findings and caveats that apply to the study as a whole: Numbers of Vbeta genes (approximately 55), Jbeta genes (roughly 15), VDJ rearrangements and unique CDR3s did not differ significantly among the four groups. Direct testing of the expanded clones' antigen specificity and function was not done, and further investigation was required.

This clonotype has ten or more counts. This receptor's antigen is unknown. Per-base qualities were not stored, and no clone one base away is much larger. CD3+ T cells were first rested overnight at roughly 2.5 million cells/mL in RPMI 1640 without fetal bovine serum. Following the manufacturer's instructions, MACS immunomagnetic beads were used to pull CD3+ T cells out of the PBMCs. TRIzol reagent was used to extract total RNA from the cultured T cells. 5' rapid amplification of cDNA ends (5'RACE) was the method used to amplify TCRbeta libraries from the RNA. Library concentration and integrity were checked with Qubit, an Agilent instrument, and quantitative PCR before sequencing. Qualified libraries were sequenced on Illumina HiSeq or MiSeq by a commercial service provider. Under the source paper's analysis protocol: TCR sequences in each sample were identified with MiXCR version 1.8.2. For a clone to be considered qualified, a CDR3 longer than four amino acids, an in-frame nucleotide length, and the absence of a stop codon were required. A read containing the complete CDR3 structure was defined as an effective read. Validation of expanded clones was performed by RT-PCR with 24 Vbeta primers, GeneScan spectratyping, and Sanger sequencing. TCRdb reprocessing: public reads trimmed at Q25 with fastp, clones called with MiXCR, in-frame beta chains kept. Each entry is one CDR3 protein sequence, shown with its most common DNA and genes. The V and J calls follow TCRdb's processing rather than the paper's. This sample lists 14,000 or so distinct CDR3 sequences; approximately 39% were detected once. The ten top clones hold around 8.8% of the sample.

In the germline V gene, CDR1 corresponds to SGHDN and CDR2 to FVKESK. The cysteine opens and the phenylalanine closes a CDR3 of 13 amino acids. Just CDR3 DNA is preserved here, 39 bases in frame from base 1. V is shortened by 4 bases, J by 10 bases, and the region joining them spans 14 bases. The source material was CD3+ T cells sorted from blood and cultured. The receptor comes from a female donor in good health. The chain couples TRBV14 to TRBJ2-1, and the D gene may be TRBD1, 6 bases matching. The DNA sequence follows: TGTGCCAGCAGCCCCCTGGACAGTTTGGAGCAGTTCTTC. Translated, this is CASSPLDSLEQFF.